A single sample gave rise to the 26 T cell receptor beta chains below, sequenced in a study of beta chain features in type 1 diabetes. Their target antigens are unknown. Expressed TCRB transcripts were sequenced because the isolated RNA had all been reverse transcribed beforehand. Profiling relied on immunoSEQ multiplex PCR, and the TCRdb table lists in-frame clones only, not all of them. Of tens of thousands of clones listed, roughly 40% were seen once; the top ten hold about 1.5%. Study-wide results and caveats: Within each of all four CD4+ subsets, Type 1 diabetes patients had TCRB CDR3s that were moderately but significantly shorter.

Sequenced material: Tregs from blood. The receptors come from a man aged 30 to 45 with type 1 diabetes.

V usage is TRBV7-3 and J usage is TRBJ1-5, with D possibly TRBD1 on 5 matching bases. V gave up 1 base and J gave up 3 bases, with 13 bases separating them. CDR3 length: 16 amino acids. Germline values: CDR1 SGHTA, CDR2 FQGTGA. CDR3 in DNA: TGTGCCAGCAGCTTAAAGGTACGACAGCCCAATCAGCCCCAGCATTTT. Translated, it gives CASSLKVRQPNQPQHF.

In its sample, this clone was seen once. The chain recombines TRBV9 with TRBJ2-4; 14 nucleotides line up with TRBD2. The CDR3 has 18 residues. Germline values: CDR1 SGDLS, CDR2 YYNGEE. Unmatched junction bases numbered 9, after V lost 6 bases and J lost 1 base. The CDR3 nucleotides read TGTGCCAGCACCCCTGGACTAGCGGGAGGAGGGGCCAAAAACATTCAGTACTTC. It codes for CASTPGLAGGGAKNIQYF.

This clone has just a few counts. The V call is TRBV7-9, the J call TRBJ1-3, with 7 bases aligning to TRBD1. This CDR3 spans 17 amino acids. Trimming removed 6 bases from V and 0 bases from J; junction bases left unmatched: 11. Germline CDR1 SEHNR, CDR2 FQNEAQ (reference sequence). The CDR3 coding sequence is TGTGCCAGCAGAGCAAACCCGGACAGGAGCTCTGGAAACACCATATATTTT. Amino acids: CASRANPDRSSGNTIYF.

A single count supports this clone. The chain couples TRBV29-1 to TRBJ2-3; D ambiguous. Germline assignment: CDR1 SQVTM and CDR2 ANQGSEA. The length of the CDR3 is 12 residues. V lost 1 base and J lost 2, with 4 bases in between. The CDR3: CSVEANTDTQYF. The CDR3 DNA sequence: TGCAGCGTTGAAGCCAACACAGATACGCAGTATTTT.

The DNA for the CDR3 is TGTGCCAACGAACAGAGGAACACCGGGGAGCTGTTTTTT. This codes for CANEQRNTGELFF. This chain uses TRBV7-9 with TRBJ2-2; D gene unclear. Trimming pared 10 bases from V and 1 base from J, leaving 10 bases between. The V gene's germline CDR1 is SEHNR and CDR2 FQNEAQ (reference sequence). The CDR3 extends over 13 amino acids.

The chain is built from TRBV7-3 and TRBJ2-7; D possibly corresponds to TRBD1 (6 bases). The CDR3 covers 16 residues. CDR1 SGHTA and CDR2 FQGTGA come from the germline V gene. Trimming pared 4 bases from V and 2 bases from J, leaving 18 bases between. CDR3 in DNA: TGTGCCAGCAGCTGGGGGCAGGGTGTAAGAGCCTACGAGCAGTACTTC. Translated, it gives CASSWGQGVRAYEQYF.

This clone was found a few times. The J gene is TRBJ1-1, the V gene TRBV7-9, with TRBD1 matching over 8 bases. Germline-derived CDR1 and CDR2 are SEHNR and FQNEAQ (reference sequence). The CDR3 has 15 amino acids. Trimming took 5 bases from V and 5 from J; bases not matched to a gene: 10. CDR3 sequence (DNA): TGTGCCAGCAGCGAGGTGACAGGGGTAAATACTGAAGCTTTCTTT. This translates into CASSEVTGVNTEAFF.

The chain uses TRBV7-3 and TRBJ2-2, with TRBD1 matching 11 bases. CDR3 length: 19 residues. V lost 4 bases, J lost 0 bases, and 10 bases stayed unmatched. Germline values: CDR1 SGHTA, CDR2 FQGTGA. The CDR3 loop is CASSSTGTGGSTNTGELFF. CDR3 sequence (DNA): TGTGCCAGCAGCTCAACCGGGACAGGGGGATCAACGAACACCGGGGAGCTGTTTTTT.

This clone turned up a few times. The chain is built from TRBV18 and TRBJ2-7, with TRBD1 matching over 8 bases. V shed 3 bases and J 7 bases; nucleotides not matched to a gene: 5. This CDR3 comprises 13 residues. The germline CDR1 and CDR2 sequences are KGHSH and LQKENI. CDR3 protein: CASSPDNRGEQYF. CDR3 in DNA: TGTGCCAGCTCACCTGATAACAGGGGGGAGCAGTACTTC. The full variable domain, in which reference TRBV18 and TRBJ2-7 provide the parts outside the CDR3, is NAGVMQNPRHLVRRRGQEARLRCSPMKGHSHVYWYRQLPEEGLKFMVYLQKENIIDESGMPKERFSAEFPKEGPSILRIQQVVRGDSAAYFCASSPDNRGEQYFGPGTRLTVT.

This clone has more than one count but fewer than ten. V is TRBV4-2 and J is TRBJ2-5, with 8 bases fitting TRBD2. The CDR3 extends over 14 amino acids. Per germline, CDR1 LGHNA and CDR2 YNFKEQ. Germline trimming cut 5 bases from V and 4 bases from J; bases unmatched to any gene: 6. The CDR3 DNA follows: TGTGCCAGCAGCTTGGGCCTAGCGGGAGAGACCCAGTACTTC. It specifies CASSLGLAGETQYF.

Regarding this clone: A junction boundary mismatches the germline segment, possibly from a read error. Other DNA variants within this sample encode the same CDR3. V usage is TRBV2 and J usage is TRBJ1-1; D is possibly TRBD1 (6 bases). CDR1 is SNHLY, CDR2 FYNNEI, per germline. The CDR3 consists of 12 residues. The CDR3 DNA is TGTGCCAGCAGAACAGGGCACACTGAAGCTTTCTTC. It specifies CASRTGHTEAFF.

The chain links TRBV19 to TRBJ1-2; unclear D gene. V lost 4 bases and J lost 4, with 19 bases in between. The germline CDR1 and CDR2 sequences are LNHDA and SQIVND (reference sequence). This CDR3 has 16 amino acids. CDR3 bases: TGTGCCAGTAGTACCGCTTCGAGGATGTCGACCTATGGCTACACCTTC. This codes for CASSTASRMSTYGYTF.

The chain links TRBV6-5 to TRBJ2-7; D possibly corresponds to TRBD2 (6 bases). Trimming left V 0 bases short and J 4 bases short, with 10 bases between. The CDR3 has 14 residues. Germline loops: CDR1 MNHEY, CDR2 SVGAGI. In DNA form, the CDR3 reads TGTGCCAGCAGTTACTCGGCCCTAGCGTACGAGCAGTACTTC. Its protein is CASSYSALAYEQYF.

V is TRBV7-3 and J is TRBJ1-1, with TRBD1 as a possible D gene (5 bases). This CDR3 comprises 13 residues. The V gene's germline CDR1 is SGHTA and CDR2 FQGTGA. V was cut by 5 bases and J by 1 base, with 8 bases left in between. The CDR3 bases are TGTGCCAGCAGCCACACAGGGAACACTGAAGCTTTCTTT. Protein sequence: CASSHTGNTEAFF.

For the CDR3, the DNA is TGTGCCAGCAGTTTCGGCTTAGTAGCGGGAGGCAATGAGCAGTTCTTC. Protein: CASSFGLVAGGNEQFF. The chain joins TRBV27 to TRBJ2-1, with 10 bases lining up with TRBD2. V trimming: 3 bases; J trimming: 6 bases; junction bases outside the gene matches: 8. Germline CDR1 MNHEY, CDR2 SMNVEV (reference sequence). The CDR3 runs 16 residues.

DNA for the CDR3: TGTGCCTGGACGACGGGGACTAGCGGGAGCTCTCGTAATGAGCAGTTCTTC. The encoded protein is CAWTTGTSGSSRNEQFF. This sequence joins TRBV30 and TRBJ2-1, with 14 bases aligning to TRBD2. Trimming took 4 bases from V and 7 from J; bases not matched to a gene: 12. CDR1 is GTSNPN and CDR2 is SVGIG in the germline V gene (reference sequence). The CDR3 sequence is 17 residues long.

The V and J genes are TRBV6-6 and TRBJ2-5; weak D call: TRBD1 (5 bases). The DNA end is a closer match to TRBJ2-7, so the J assignment may be wrong. Germline-derived CDR1 and CDR2 are MNHNY and SVGAGI (reference sequence). This CDR3 has 14 amino acids. The DNA for the CDR3 is TGTGCCAGCAGTTACACAAAAAACAGGCACGAGCAGTACTTC. This gives the protein CASSYTKNRHEQYF.

This clone was seen a handful of times. The chain carries TRBV29-1 and TRBJ2-7; possible D gene TRBD1, 6 bases. Trimming pared 5 bases from V and 2 bases from J, leaving 16 bases between. Germline V lookup: CDR1 SQVTM, CDR2 ANQGSEA. The CDR3 has 14 amino acids. In nucleotides, the CDR3 is TGCAGCGTTTTATTAAGGGGACATGCCTACGAGCAGTACTTC. Its protein is CSVLLRGHAYEQYF.

The chain joins TRBV7-2 to TRBJ1-5, with unresolved D. Germline CDR1 reads SGHTA; CDR2 reads FQGNSA. CDR3 size: 12 residues. The V gene lost 4 bases and the J gene lost 4 bases, with 5 bases spanning the gap. Here the CDR3 reads CASSSLNQPQHF. Here the CDR3 DNA reads TGTGCCAGCAGCTCTCTTAATCAGCCCCAGCATTTT.

This chain uses TRBV7-8 with TRBJ2-1, with 9 nucleotides matching TRBD1. The CDR3 extends over 18 amino acids. With 4 bases clipped from V and 3 bases from J, the junction kept 13 bases outside the gene matches. CDR1 is SGHVS, CDR2 FQNEAQ, per germline. The DNA of the CDR3 is TGTGCCAGCAGCTCGCCTGAACCCGGGACAGGGAGCTACAATGAGCAGTTCTTC. It specifies CASSSPEPGTGSYNEQFF.

The genes are TRBV7-2 and TRBJ2-1; D possibly corresponds to TRBD1 (6 bases). Germline values: CDR1 SGHTA, CDR2 FQGNSA. This CDR3 comprises 13 residues. The germline V and J ends were trimmed by 1 base and 7 bases, with 8 bases remaining between them. CDR3: CASSLGTENEQFF. The CDR3 DNA follows: TGTGCCAGCAGCTTAGGGACAGAGAATGAGCAGTTCTTC.

V and J are TRBV5-1 and TRBJ2-3; 10 nucleotides agree with TRBD1. Germline values: CDR1 SGHRS, CDR2 YFSETQ. The ends lost 4 bases at V and 3 bases at J; junction bases unmatched: 8. This CDR3 is 16 amino acids long. The CDR3 spells CASSPGTGVVTDTQYF. The DNA for the CDR3 is TGCGCCAGCAGCCCGGGGACAGGGGTGGTAACAGATACGCAGTATTTT.

V gene TRBV9 combines with J gene TRBJ2-7, with 10 nucleotides matching TRBD2. The CDR3 consists of 14 residues. The trim removed 4 bases at V and 4 bases at J, leaving 5 bases unmatched. Germline CDR1 and CDR2: SGDLS and YYNGEE. CDR3 bases: TGTGCCAGCAGCTCTAGCGGGAGTAAGTACGAGCAGTACTTC. Translation: CASSSSGSKYEQYF.

The genes are TRBV10-3 and TRBJ2-7, with D possibly matching TRBD1 (5 bases). Germline assignment: CDR1 ENHRY and CDR2 SYGVKD. The CDR3 is 12 residues long. Trimming removed 7 bases from V and 3 bases from J, with 10 bases in between. CDR3 in DNA: TGTGCCATCAAAACAGGATACTACGAGCAGTACTTC. Translating gives CAIKTGYYEQYF.

A word on this clone: One junction end disagrees with the germline gene, perhaps due to a read error. This rearrangement joins TRBV11-3 to TRBJ1-2, with TRBD1 as a possible D gene (6 bases). This CDR3 spans 9 amino acids. Germline CDR1 SGHNT, CDR2 YENEEA. The CDR3 sequence is CASSWTDYF. The CDR3 DNA sequence: TGTGCCAGCAGCTGGACAGATTACTTC.

This chain connects TRBV28 to TRBJ1-4, with TRBD1 matching 8 bases. V was clipped by 6 bases and J by 5 bases; unmatched bases: 8. The CDR3 has 15 residues. The germline V gene has CDR1 MDHEN and CDR2 SYDVKM. The CDR3 here is CASSPGGQENEKLFF. The CDR3 DNA reads as TGTGCCAGCAGCCCCGGGGGACAGGAAAATGAAAAACTGTTTTTT. The variable domain in full, with the rest retrieved from reference TRBV28 and TRBJ1-4, is DVKVTQSSRYLVKRTGEKVFLECVQDMDHENMFWYRQDPGLGLRLIYFSYDVKMKEKGDIPEGYSVSREKKERFSLILESASTNQTSMYLCASSPGGQENEKLFFGSGTQLSVL.